The entry that follows covers one TCR beta chain sequence. Compared with germline, one end of the junction differs, possibly owing to a read error. The entry originates in a study of CD8+CD57+ T cells in acquired aplastic anemia. Background on the study: Sorted CD4+ and CD8+ cells gave a mean 3.2 ug DNA, range about 0.17 to 27.4 ug.

Patients selected for sequencing had displayed CD8+CD57+ cell expansion by flow cytometry. The TCR beta profiling, which covered VDJ combination and CDR3 sequence, was carried out using genomic DNA as the template. Each CDR3 protein gets one entry after TCRdb re-called the reads with MiXCR. The sample has more than 250,000 distinct CDR3 sequences, roughly 82% seen once; the top ten hold 35% to 50%. The CDR3 is made up of 13 amino acids. CDR1 is SGDLS, CDR2 YYNGEE, per germline. The chain links TRBV9 to TRBJ2-3; possibly TRBD2 for D (7 bases). This TCR derives from a human donor with aplastic anemia. Sample: sorted CD4+, CD8+, or CD8+CD57+ T cells (not recorded which) from PBMCs. For the CDR3, the DNA is TGTGCCAGCAGCGGGGAGGGGGGCACAGATACGCAGTTT. Its translation: CASSGEGGTDTQF.